These 19 T cell receptor beta chains were all obtained from the same sample, sequenced in a study of shared clonotypes between healthy human individuals. Assay used: immunoSEQ multiplex PCR; TCRdb lists only in-frame clones, some missing. The sample lists more than 2 million clones, 90% to 95% occurring once. Sequenced sample: naive CD4+ T cells sorted from blood. Regarding subset: CD45RA+ positively selected. The receptors were sampled from a man younger than 35 in good health.

This sequence joins TRBV19 and TRBJ1-5; D not resolved. CDR1 and CDR2 from the germline V gene are LNHDA and SQIVND (reference sequence). This CDR3 spans 15 amino acids. The V gene lost 1 base and the J gene lost 4 bases, with 11 bases spanning the gap. CDR3 residues: CASSIGVQFNQPQHF. DNA of the CDR3: TGTGCCAGTAGTATAGGCGTCCAGTTTAATCAGCCCCAGCATTTT.

This clone has just a few counts. Other DNA sequences in this sample translate to the same CDR3. The rearrangement links TRBV10-3 to TRBJ2-1, with 10 bases identical to TRBD1. Per germline, CDR1 ENHRY and CDR2 SYGVKD. The CDR3 is 12 residues long. Unmatched junction bases numbered 1, after V lost 6 bases and J lost 8 bases. CDR3 DNA: TGTGCCATCAGCGGACAGGGGGATGAGCAGTTCTTC. It yields the protein CAISGQGDEQFF.

V gene TRBV30 combines with J gene TRBJ1-1; D uncertain. Trimming pared 2 bases from V and 5 bases from J, leaving 9 bases between. Germline CDR1 and CDR2: GTSNPN and SVGIG (reference sequence). This CDR3 has 12 amino acids. The CDR3, as DNA: TGTGCCTGGAGTCCCTACTGGACTGAAGCTTTCTTT. Its protein product is CAWSPYWTEAFF.

The V and J genes are TRBV7-9 and TRBJ2-2; D gene unclear. Deletions cut 2 bases from V and 4 bases from J, with 11 bases between. The CDR3 contains 15 residues. The germline V gene has CDR1 SEHNR and CDR2 FQNEAQ (reference sequence). The CDR3 nucleotides read TGTGCCAGCAGCTTACCCGACTCCACCACCGGGGAGCTGTTTTTT. This translates into CASSLPDSTTGELFF.

The chain uses TRBV30 and TRBJ1-5; D is unresolved. Looked up from germline, CDR1 is GTSNPN and CDR2 is SVGIG (reference sequence). V was pared by 0 bases and J by 4 bases, with 10 bases between. This CDR3 region has 14 residues. The CDR3 protein is CAWSVLEGNQPQHF. DNA for the CDR3: TGTGCCTGGAGTGTACTGGAAGGGAATCAGCCCCAGCATTTT.

The chain joins TRBV28 to TRBJ2-3; 11 bases agree with TRBD2. Germline V gene data show CDR1 as MDHEN and CDR2 as SYDVKM. J lost 4 bases, V lost 4 bases, and 7 bases had no gene match. This CDR3 spans 16 amino acids. The CDR3 loop is CASSSIAGGPSDTQYF. CDR3 DNA: TGTGCCAGCAGTTCAATAGCGGGGGGGCCCTCAGATACGCAGTATTTT.

The chain links TRBV10-3 to TRBJ2-1, with TRBD2 matching 14 bases. CDR1 and CDR2 (germline): ENHRY, SYGVKD. V was pared by 6 bases and J by 5 bases, with 3 bases of the junction left unmatched. The CDR3 covers 15 residues. The CDR3: CAIRTSGGANNEQFF. CDR3 nucleotides: TGTGCCATCAGGACTAGCGGGGGGGCCAACAATGAGCAGTTCTTC.

To note about this clone: One end of the junction is discordant with germline, which a read error may explain. The gene calls are TRBV5-1 and TRBJ2-1, with 7 bases matching TRBD1. The CDR3 spans 15 residues. CDR1 is SGHRS, CDR2 YFSETQ, per germline. This chain's CDR3 is CASSRGQASSNEQFF. The DNA of the CDR3 is TGCGCCAGCAGCCGCGGACAGGCCTCCTCCAATGAGCAGTTCTTC.

In the case of this clone: This may come from a read error, since a much larger clone is one base off. The chain couples TRBV18 to TRBJ2-7; possibly TRBD2 for D (6 bases). Germline V gives CDR1 KGHSH, CDR2 LQKENI. V gave up 0 bases and J gave up 4 bases, with 10 bases separating them. CDR3 size: 14 residues. This CDR3 is CASSPPSGVYEQYF. CDR3 sequence (DNA): TGTGCCAGCTCACCACCGTCGGGGGTATACGAGCAGTACTTC.

The genes are TRBV11-2 and TRBJ2-7, with 11 positions matching TRBD2. V trimming: 1 base; J trimming: 2 bases; junction bases outside the gene matches: 10. CDR1 and CDR2 from the germline V gene are SGHAT and FQNNGV. The CDR3 totals 18 residues. CDR3 region: CASSLGLAGGGRTYEQYF. CDR3 nucleotide sequence: TGTGCCAGCAGCTTAGGTCTAGCGGGAGGTGGTAGGACCTACGAGCAGTACTTC.

The V and J genes are TRBV6-5 and TRBJ1-6; D remains unclear. Germline CDR1 is MNHEY and CDR2 is SVGAGI. The CDR3 covers 14 residues. Deletions cut 6 bases from V and 5 bases from J, with 11 bases between. This CDR3 reads CASSGQKDNSPLHF. The DNA for the CDR3 is TGTGCCAGCAGCGGGCAGAAAGATAATTCACCCCTCCACTTT.

The V gene is TRBV5-4, the J gene TRBJ1-3; 10 nucleotides agree with TRBD1. Germline CDR1 reads SGHNT; CDR2 reads YYREEE (reference sequence). The CDR3 has 16 amino acids. The V and J ends lost 2 bases and 2 bases, in that order; junction bases with no gene match: 4. This chain's CDR3 is CASSLTGTGAGNTIYF. The DNA of the CDR3 is TGTGCCAGCAGCTTAACCGGGACAGGGGCTGGAAACACCATATATTTT.

V is TRBV18 and J is TRBJ2-5; TRBD2 might be the D (6 bases). In germline, CDR1 is KGHSH, CDR2 LQKENI. Deletions cut 4 bases from V and 1 base from J, with 19 bases between. CDR3 size: 17 residues. The CDR3 bases are TGTGCCAGCTCACAAAATAGCGGATTTGGCCCCCAAGAGACCCAGTACTTC. It encodes CASSQNSGFGPQETQYF.

The CDR3 loop is CASSEMGGRGTDTQYF. The CDR3 DNA sequence: TGTGCCAGTAGTGAGATGGGGGGCAGGGGCACAGATACGCAGTATTTT. V usage is TRBV19 and J usage is TRBJ2-3; D assignment may be TRBD1 or TRBD2 (6 bases each). The germline V gene encodes CDR1 LNHDA and CDR2 SQIVND (reference sequence). CDR3 size: 16 residues. V lost 5 bases and J lost 1, with 16 bases in between.

The chain has TRBV2 and TRBJ1-1, with a tentative D call TRBD1 (5 bases). This CDR3 contains 12 residues. The germline V gene has CDR1 SNHLY and CDR2 FYNNEI. V lost 6 bases and J lost 4, with 9 bases in between. The CDR3 sequence is CASSRGVTEAFF. In DNA form, the CDR3 reads TGTGCCAGCAGCCGAGGGGTCACTGAAGCTTTCTTT. The whole variable domain, filled in from reference TRBV2 and TRBJ1-1, reads EPEVTQTPSHQVTQMGQEVILRCVPISNHLYFYWYRQILGQKVEFLVSFYNNEISEKSEIFDDQFSVERPDGSNFTLKIRSTKLEDSAMYFCASSRGVTEAFFGQGTRLTVV.

This clone was seen just once. The chain uses TRBV2 and TRBJ2-7; D is possibly TRBD2 (6 bases). The length of the CDR3 is 12 residues. The V end was cut by 8 bases, the J end by 4 bases, with 12 bases between. Per the germline V gene, CDR1 is SNHLY and CDR2 is FYNNEI. CDR3 coding DNA: TGTGCCAGCGGCGGGGACCTATACGAGCAGTACTTC. Amino acids: CASGGDLYEQYF.

This clone appeared a single time. The chain recombines TRBV18 with TRBJ2-6, with D possibly matching TRBD1 (5 bases). CDR3 size: 18 residues. Looked up from germline, CDR1 is KGHSH and CDR2 is LQKENI. V was clipped by 4 bases and J by 0 bases, with 16 bases between them. Here the CDR3 DNA reads TGTGCCAGCTCACGACTGACAGCAGTAAGCTCTGGGGCCAACGTCCTGACTTTC. Its protein is CASSRLTAVSSGANVLTF.

The sample holds many counts of this clone. The sample has other DNA sequences that encode this CDR3 too. V is TRBV14 and J is TRBJ2-1; D is possibly TRBD2 (5 bases). The V and J ends lost 0 bases and 7 bases respectively, with 7 bases between them. CDR1 is SGHDN, CDR2 FVKESK, per germline. The CDR3 is 13 residues long. CDR3 nucleotide sequence: TGTGCCAGCAGCCAAGATAGAGGGAATGAGCAGTTCTTC. This gives the protein CASSQDRGNEQFF.

CDR3 region: CASSPTSGSWTDTQYF. The CDR3 bases are TGTGCCAGCAGCCCCACTAGCGGGAGTTGGACAGATACGCAGTATTTT. This rearrangement joins TRBV7-2 to TRBJ2-3; 11 nucleotides align to TRBD2. Looked up from germline, CDR1 is SGHTA and CDR2 is FQGNSA. CDR3 length equals 16 residues. Trimming at V came to 5 bases and at J to 3 bases, leaving 7 bases not matched to a gene.